This record concerns one T cell receptor beta chain sequence. Its antigen is still unknown. Those who donated were healthy bone marrow donors. Primers for the PCR totalled 60 Vbeta and 13 Jbeta. TCRdb keeps only in-frame clones here, not all; method: immunoSEQ multiplex PCR. The sample lists about 150,000 clones, roughly 81% seen once, with approximately 2.5% in the top ten. The data originate from a study of cytomegalovirus exposure and HLA in healthy donors. Overall study findings and caveats: An analysis done earlier found most TCR beta V segments productive about 87% or about 30% of the time.

Sample: PBMCs. This clonotype was obtained from a woman under 30 in good health and CMV-seronegative.

CDR3: CASRALNSNQPQHF. CDR3 DNA sequence: TGTGCCAGTAGAGCCCTGAACAGCAATCAGCCCCAGCATTTT. The rearrangement links TRBV19 to TRBJ1-5, with D unclear. CDR1 and CDR2 (germline): LNHDA, SQIVND (reference sequence). With 6 bases removed from V and 1 base from J, the gap between germline ends came to 10 bases. The CDR3 consists of 14 residues.